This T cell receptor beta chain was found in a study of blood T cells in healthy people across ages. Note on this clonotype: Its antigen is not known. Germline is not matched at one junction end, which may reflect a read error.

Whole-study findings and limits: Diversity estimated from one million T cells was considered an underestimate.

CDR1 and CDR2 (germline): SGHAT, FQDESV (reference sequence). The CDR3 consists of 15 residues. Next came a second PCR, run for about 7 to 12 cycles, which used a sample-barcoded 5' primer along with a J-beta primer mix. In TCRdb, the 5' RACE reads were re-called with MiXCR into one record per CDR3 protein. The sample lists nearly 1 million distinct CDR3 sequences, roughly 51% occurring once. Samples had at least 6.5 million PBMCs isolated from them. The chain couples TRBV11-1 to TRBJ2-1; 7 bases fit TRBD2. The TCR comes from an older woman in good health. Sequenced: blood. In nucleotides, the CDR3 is TGTGCCAGCAGCATTACTAGCGACAGAGACAACGAGCAGTTCTTC. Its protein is CASSITSDRDNEQFF.